A selection of T cell receptor beta chains follows, all from one sample in a study of regulatory dendritic cells for organ transplantation. Here immunoSEQ multiplex PCR was the method, and the copy in TCRdb shows in-frame clones only, minus some. The sample lists 5,000 to 6,500 clones, 63% occurring once. Sequenced input: memory CD8+ T cells from blood. These receptors came from a human donor in good health. Both conserved end residues are part of each CDR3. D genes are given only for firm matches. A row's size may be missing; if present it is once, few, many or a size class.

clone size: -; J gene: TRBJ2-3; D gene: TRBD1; V gene: TRBV4-3; CDR3 DNA: TGCGCCAGCAGCCTCGGGACAGATAGCACAGATACGCAGTATTTT; CDR3 protein: CASSLGTDSTDTQYF
clone size: -; J gene: TRBJ2-7; D gene: -; V gene: TRBV5-4; CDR3 DNA: TGTGCCAGCAGTGGAGGTGGCTACGAGCAGTACTTC; CDR3 protein: CASSGGGYEQYF
clone size: once; J gene: TRBJ1-2; D gene: -; V gene: TRBV7-9; CDR3 DNA: TGTGCCAGCAGCTCCAGCCCGGGGGGGGCTAATGGCTACACCTTC; CDR3 protein: CASSSSPGGANGYTF
clone size: -; J gene: TRBJ2-1; D gene: -; V gene: TRBV7-9; CDR3 DNA: TGTGCCAGCAGCCCTAGCGTTGCCTACAATGAGCAGTTCTTC; CDR3 protein: CASSPSVAYNEQFF
clone size: medium-sized; J gene: TRBJ1-1; D gene: -; V gene: TRBV4-1; CDR3 DNA: TGCGCCAGCAGCCCCTACCCGGGTACCCCGAACACTGAAGCTTTCTTT; CDR3 protein: CASSPYPGTPNTEAFF
clone size: few; J gene: TRBJ2-1; D gene: -; V gene: TRBV7-6; CDR3 DNA: TGTGCCAGCAGCCCCAAATTTTCGGGGGTGACCTACAATGAGCAGTTCTTC; CDR3 protein: CASSPKFSGVTYNEQFF
clone size: medium-sized; J gene: TRBJ1-2; D gene: -; V gene: TRBV10-3; CDR3 DNA: TGTGCCATCAGTGAGGGGCAGGTTGGCATTAGCTACACCTTC; CDR3 protein: CAISEGQVGISYTF
clone size: once; J gene: TRBJ2-7; D gene: TRBD1; V gene: TRBV5-1; CDR3 DNA: TGCGCCAGCAGCCCACGGGGGGACAGGGGGCTGCCCGAGCAGTACTTC; CDR3 protein: CASSPRGDRGLPEQYF
clone size: -; J gene: TRBJ2-1; D gene: -; V gene: TRBV6-1; CDR3 DNA: TGTGCCAGCCACTCACTAGCAGCCCTCTACAATGAGCAGTTCTTC; CDR3 protein: CASHSLAALYNEQFF
clone size: -; J gene: TRBJ1-1; D gene: -; V gene: TRBV19; CDR3 DNA: TGTGCCAGTACCTCGGGGAGTGAAGCTTTCTTT; CDR3 protein: CASTSGSEAFF
clone size: -; J gene: TRBJ2-7; D gene: TRBD1; V gene: TRBV5-5; CDR3 DNA: TGTGCCAGCAGCTCGGACAGGGTCGAGGGCGAGCAGTACTTC; CDR3 protein: CASSSDRVEGEQYF
clone size: -; J gene: TRBJ1-5; D gene: TRBD1; V gene: TRBV11-2; CDR3 DNA: TGTGCCAGCAGCTTAGCATCGGGGACAGAACCCAATCAGCCCCAGCATTTT; CDR3 protein: CASSLASGTEPNQPQHF
clone size: -; J gene: TRBJ2-1; D gene: TRBD2; V gene: TRBV4-1; CDR3 DNA: TGCGCCAGCAGCCAGTACTCTAGCGGGGCTAACAATGAGCAGTTCTTC; CDR3 protein: CASSQYSSGANNEQFF
clone size: few; J gene: TRBJ2-2; D gene: -; V gene: TRBV4-3; CDR3 DNA: TGCGCCAGCAGCCAAGATATTGGACACTGGGACACCGGGGAGCTGTTTTTT; CDR3 protein: CASSQDIGHWDTGELFF
clone size: -; J gene: TRBJ1-5; D gene: -; V gene: TRBV19; CDR3 DNA: TGTGCCAGTAGTATAGATCTAGGCGGCAATCAGCCCCAGCATTTT; CDR3 protein: CASSIDLGGNQPQHF
clone size: -; J gene: TRBJ1-5; D gene: -; V gene: TRBV5-6; CDR3 DNA: TGTGCCAGCAGCCCAGGACGGGGAGGAAGCAATCAGCCCCAGCATTTT; CDR3 protein: CASSPGRGGSNQPQHF
clone size: -; J gene: TRBJ2-7; D gene: -; V gene: TRBV11-3; CDR3 DNA: TGTGCCAGCAGCTTAGTCCAGGTCTCCTCCTACGAGCAGTACTTC; CDR3 protein: CASSLVQVSSYEQYF
clone size: medium-sized; J gene: TRBJ1-2; D gene: -; V gene: TRBV7-8; CDR3 DNA: TGTGCCAGCAGCTTAGCTTCCGGGCCAGGGACTATCGGCTACACCTTC; CDR3 protein: CASSLASGPGTIGYTF
clone size: -; J gene: TRBJ1-2; D gene: -; V gene: TRBV4-1; CDR3 DNA: TGCGCCAGCAGCCAAACGAACAGTCCCTTCACCTATGGCTACACCTTC; CDR3 protein: CASSQTNSPFTYGYTF
clone size: -; J gene: TRBJ1-2; D gene: TRBD1; V gene: TRBV6-5; CDR3 DNA: TGTGCCAGCAGGACCTCCGGGACAGGGGGCTATGGCTACACCTTC; CDR3 protein: CASRTSGTGGYGYTF
clone size: medium-sized; J gene: TRBJ1-2; D gene: -; V gene: TRBV20-1; CDR3 DNA: TGCAGTGCTAGAGGGCTCACGGGCTACACCTTC; CDR3 protein: CSARGLTGYTF
clone size: few; J gene: TRBJ1-2; D gene: -; V gene: TRBV9; CDR3 DNA: TGTGCCAGCAGCGGGGGGCTTAACTATGGCTACACCTTC; CDR3 protein: CASSGGLNYGYTF
clone size: -; J gene: TRBJ2-2; D gene: -; V gene: TRBV14; CDR3 DNA: TGTGCCAGCAGCCAAAAGCGGAGTCTGAACACCGGGGAGCTGTTTTTT; CDR3 protein: CASSQKRSLNTGELFF
clone size: -; J gene: TRBJ2-3; D gene: -; V gene: TRBV5-6; CDR3 DNA: TGTGCCAGCAGCTTGTCGGTGGGGAGCCGCACAGATACGCAGTATTTT; CDR3 protein: CASSLSVGSRTDTQYF
clone size: few; J gene: TRBJ1-2; D gene: -; V gene: TRBV4-1; CDR3 DNA: TGCGCCAGCAGCCACTCACAGGGTAGCTATGGCTACACCTTC; CDR3 protein: CASSHSQGSYGYTF
clone size: -; J gene: TRBJ1-4; D gene: -; V gene: TRBV6-6; CDR3 DNA: TGTGCCAGCAGTTACTCACAGGCCCATAATGAAAAACTGTTTTTT; CDR3 protein: CASSYSQAHNEKLFF
clone size: few; J gene: TRBJ2-7; D gene: TRBD2; V gene: TRBV4-1; CDR3 DNA: TGCGCCAGCAGCCAAGATCCTAGCGGGATCTCCTACGAGCAGTACTTC; CDR3 protein: CASSQDPSGISYEQYF
clone size: few; J gene: TRBJ1-4; D gene: -; V gene: TRBV11-1; CDR3 DNA: TGTGCCAGCAGCTTAGTGGGGACACACGAAAAACTGTTTTTT; CDR3 protein: CASSLVGTHEKLFF
clone size: -; J gene: TRBJ2-4; D gene: -; V gene: TRBV4-3; CDR3 DNA: TGCGCCAGCAGCCAAGATGCCATCCGGAAAAACATTCAGTACTTC; CDR3 protein: CASSQDAIRKNIQYF
clone size: -; J gene: TRBJ2-1; D gene: TRBD1; V gene: TRBV19; CDR3 DNA: TGTGCCAGTGATCCGGGACAGGGGGCTTACAATGAGCAGTTCTTC; CDR3 protein: CASDPGQGAYNEQFF
clone size: -; J gene: TRBJ1-5; D gene: TRBD1; V gene: TRBV5-8; CDR3 DNA: TGTGCCAGCAGCTTGTCAGGACAGGGGGATCAGCCCCAGCATTTT; CDR3 protein: CASSLSGQGDQPQHF
clone size: -; J gene: TRBJ2-1; D gene: TRBD2; V gene: TRBV9; CDR3 DNA: TGTGCCAGCAGCCCTCGAGGGCGGGGGGAATCCTACAATGAGCAGTTCTTC; CDR3 protein: CASSPRGRGESYNEQFF
clone size: -; J gene: TRBJ2-5; D gene: -; V gene: TRBV6-5; CDR3 DNA: TGTGCCAGCAGTTACTCTAGGAAGGGGGAGACCCAGTACTTC; CDR3 protein: CASSYSRKGETQYF
clone size: few; J gene: TRBJ2-1; D gene: -; V gene: TRBV7-8; CDR3 DNA: TGTGCCAGCAGCCCCTATAAATCCTCCTACAATGAGCAGTTCTTC; CDR3 protein: CASSPYKSSYNEQFF
clone size: -; J gene: TRBJ2-7; D gene: TRBD1; V gene: TRBV19; CDR3 DNA: TGTGCCGAACGCCTGGGGGACAGGGGGTTCCCTACCTACGAGCAGTACTTC; CDR3 protein: CAERLGDRGFPTYEQYF
clone size: -; J gene: TRBJ2-7; D gene: TRBD1; V gene: TRBV9; CDR3 DNA: TGTGCCAGCAGCGTCGGACAGGGGGACTCCTACGAGCAGTACTTC; CDR3 protein: CASSVGQGDSYEQYF
clone size: -; J gene: TRBJ1-2; D gene: TRBD1; V gene: TRBV6-5; CDR3 DNA: TGTGCCAGCAGTAGCGGGACAGGGGACTATGGCTACACCTTC; CDR3 protein: CASSSGTGDYGYTF
clone size: -; J gene: TRBJ1-1; D gene: -; V gene: TRBV6-6; CDR3 DNA: TGTGCCAGCAGTTACTCGATTTCTCGCGGTGAAGCTTTCTTT; CDR3 protein: CASSYSISRGEAFF
clone size: -; J gene: TRBJ1-4; D gene: -; V gene: TRBV4-1; CDR3 DNA: TGCGCCAGCAGCCAAGCTGAGGAAACAGGCCTTAATGAAAAACTGTTTTTT; CDR3 protein: CASSQAEETGLNEKLFF
clone size: -; J gene: TRBJ2-1; D gene: -; V gene: TRBV27; CDR3 DNA: TGTGCCAGCAGTAATATACCGGGACACACCTACAATGAGCAGTTCTTC; CDR3 protein: CASSNIPGHTYNEQFF